A single sample gave rise to the 27 T cell receptor beta chains below, sequenced in a study of cytomegalovirus exposure and HLA in healthy donors. 60 Vbeta and 13 Jbeta primers were used in PCR. Here immunoSEQ multiplex PCR was the method, and the copy in TCRdb shows in-frame clones only, minus some. The sample lists about 150,000 clones, approximately 80% seen once, with approximately 13% in the top ten. The sequenced sample was PBMCs. These receptors came from a man aged 35 to 55 in good health and CMV-seropositive.

The V call is TRBV2, the J call TRBJ2-7, with 12 bases aligning to TRBD1. The V gene end was trimmed by 5 bases and the J gene end by 6 bases; junction bases not matched to a gene: 8. The CDR3 extends over 15 amino acids. Germline CDR1 SNHLY, CDR2 FYNNEI. The CDR3 coding sequence is TGTGCCAGCAGTTCCGGGACAGGGGGCTCTGGCGAGCAGTACTTC. Its translation is CASSSGTGGSGEQYF. Drawing the rest from reference TRBV2 and TRBJ2-7, the complete variable domain is EPEVTQTPSHQVTQMGQEVILRCVPISNHLYFYWYRQILGQKVEFLVSFYNNEISEKSEIFDDQFSVERPDGSNFTLKIRSTKLEDSAMYFCASSSGTGGSGEQYFGPGTRLTVT.

This chain uses TRBV9 with TRBJ2-5; TRBD2 aligns across 10 bases. The CDR3 spans 16 residues. Germline V CDR1 and CDR2: SGDLS, YYNGEE. The J segment lost 4 bases and the V segment lost 2 bases, leaving 8 bases of the junction unmatched. The CDR3 is CASSVTSGRGGETQYF. The CDR3 coding sequence is TGTGCCAGCAGCGTCACGAGCGGGAGGGGGGGAGAGACCCAGTACTTC.

The rearrangement joins TRBV5-1 to TRBJ2-2; the D gene is possibly TRBD2 (6 bases). The CDR3 loop spans 17 amino acids. V lost 6 bases, J lost 6 bases, and 24 bases lay in between. The germline CDR1 and CDR2 sequences are SGHRS and YFSETQ. The CDR3 protein is CASNLEGFERRSGELFF. The CDR3 DNA reads as TGCGCCAGCAACCTGGAGGGATTTGAGCGTAGATCCGGGGAGCTGTTTTTT.

The chain joins TRBV4-3 to TRBJ2-3; D gene uncertain. The V end lost 1 base, the J end lost 0 bases, and 20 bases lay between the germline ends. The CDR3 runs to 19 residues. Germline V lookup: CDR1 LGHNA, CDR2 YSLEER. CDR3: CASSQVLGQAHTSTDTQYF. The CDR3 region has the DNA TGCGCCAGCAGCCAAGTTCTGGGTCAGGCCCACACTAGCACAGATACGCAGTATTTT.

The rearrangement links TRBV4-1 to TRBJ2-7; 13 bases are a match to TRBD2. Germline V gives CDR1 MGHRA, CDR2 YSYEKL. The CDR3 has 16 amino acids. Losses at the gene ends were 1 base for V and 3 bases for J; bases not matched to a gene: 3. CDR3 protein: CASSQATSGGYYEQYF. The CDR3 DNA reads as TGCGCCAGCAGCCAAGCGACTAGCGGGGGGTACTACGAGCAGTACTTC.

This chain joins TRBV29-1 and TRBJ1-2; D might be TRBD1 (5 bases). The V end lost 6 bases, the J end lost 4 bases, and 9 bases lay between the germline ends. Germline assignment: CDR1 SQVTM and CDR2 ANQGSEA. This CDR3 comprises 11 residues. CDR3 DNA sequence: TGCAGCGTCTGGGGCGCCTATGGCTACACCTTC. This gives the protein CSVWGAYGYTF. Variable domain in full (rest from reference TRBV29-1 and TRBJ1-2): SAVISQKPSRDICQRGTSLTIQCQVDSQVTMMFWYRQQPGQSLTLIATANQGSEATYESGFVIDKFPISRPNLTFSTLTVSNMSPEDSSIYLCSVWGAYGYTFGSGTRLTVV.

This chain connects TRBV5-6 to TRBJ2-7; TRBD1 is a possible D gene (6 bases). The V gene's germline CDR1 is SGHDT and CDR2 YYEEEE. This CDR3 comprises 13 residues. V gave up 5 bases and J gave up 6 bases, with 15 bases separating them. CDR3 protein: CASSESGTIEQYF. The CDR3 DNA sequence: TGTGCCAGCAGTGAATCAGGGACAATCGAGCAGTACTTC.

The chain uses TRBV7-3 and TRBJ2-3; perhaps TRBD2 as D (5 bases). V was trimmed by 5 bases and J by 1 base, leaving 13 bases between them. The germline V gene has CDR1 SGHTA and CDR2 FQGTGA. The CDR3 is made up of 15 amino acids. In DNA form, the CDR3 reads TGTGCCAGCAGCCCGATGGGCGGGCGCACAGATACGCAGTATTTT. This translates into CASSPMGGRTDTQYF.

This clone has only a few counts. J is TRBJ1-5 and V is TRBV10-3; 9 bases are a match to TRBD1. The CDR3 spans 14 residues. The germline gives CDR1 ENHRY, CDR2 SYGVKD. The trim removed 3 bases at V and 9 bases at J, leaving 6 bases unmatched. The CDR3 bases are TGTGCCATCAGTGAACGGACAGGGGATCTGCCCCAGCATTTT. Translation: CAISERTGDLPQHF.

There are a few counts of this clone. DNA for the CDR3: TGTGCCACTACACGGCAGGGAGGTTCTAGCGAGCAGTACTTC. Amino acids: CATTRQGGSSEQYF. The chain joins TRBV5-4 to TRBJ2-7; a weak D match, TRBD2 (6 bases). Germline loops: CDR1 SGHNT, CDR2 YYREEE (reference sequence). The ends were cut back, 9 bases at V and 6 bases at J, with 22 bases in the middle. This CDR3 spans 14 amino acids.

The chain is built from TRBV5-1 and TRBJ2-7; 8 bases align to TRBD2. This CDR3 spans 15 amino acids. The V segment lost 1 base and the J segment 6 bases; nucleotides outside the gene matches: 9. Germline-derived CDR1 and CDR2 are SGHRS and YFSETQ. In nucleotides, the CDR3 is TGCGCCAGCAGCTTGACTAGCGGTAGCCCCCTCGAGCAGTACTTC. Translation gives CASSLTSGSPLEQYF. The entire variable domain, with the rest obtained from reference TRBV5-1 and TRBJ2-7, is as follows: KAGVTQTPRYLIKTRGQQVTLSCSPISGHRSVSWYQQTPGQGLQFLFEYFSETQRNKGNFPGRFSGRQFSNSRSEMNVSTLELGDSALYLCASSLTSGSPLEQYFGPGTRLTVT.

The V call is TRBV5-1, the J call TRBJ1-1; 8 bases are a match to TRBD1. CDR1 is SGHRS, CDR2 YFSETQ, per germline. J lost 5 bases, V lost 0 bases, and 6 bases had no gene match. This CDR3 comprises 15 residues. The CDR3 sequence: CASSLVGQASTEAFF. The DNA for the CDR3 is TGCGCCAGCAGCTTGGTGGGACAGGCTTCTACTGAAGCTTTCTTT.

Remarks on this clone: In the same sample, other DNA sequences code for this CDR3. The chain employs TRBV10-1 and TRBJ2-1, with D possibly being TRBD2 (6 bases). The CDR3 runs to 13 residues. The ends were cut back, 8 bases at V and 2 bases at J, with 10 bases in the middle. Germline V gene data show CDR1 as WNHNN and CDR2 as SYGVQD (reference sequence). The CDR3: CASSGGPYNEQFF. In DNA form, the CDR3 reads TGCGCCAGCTCCGGAGGGCCCTACAATGAGCAGTTCTTC.

The chain joins TRBV5-6 to TRBJ2-3; no firm D call. V was pared by 0 bases and J by 2 bases, with 4 bases between. The CDR3 has 13 residues. Per germline, CDR1 SGHDT and CDR2 YYEEEE. This chain's CDR3 is CASSLDNTDTQYF. The CDR3 DNA sequence: TGTGCCAGCAGCTTGGACAACACAGATACGCAGTATTTT.

The CDR3 loop is CASSRGLREQFF. For the CDR3, the DNA is TGTGCCAGCAGCCGGGGGCTCCGTGAGCAGTTCTTC. The chain employs TRBV14 and TRBJ2-1; TRBD1 is a possible D gene (6 bases). CDR1 is SGHDN, CDR2 FVKESK, per germline. The CDR3 consists of 12 residues. V was shortened by 4 bases and J by 9 bases, with 10 bases between the two germline ends.

This sequence joins TRBV4-3 and TRBJ1-5, with D hard to call. The CDR3 loop spans 14 amino acids. V lost 0 bases and J lost 2, with 5 bases in between. Germline CDR1 reads LGHNA; CDR2 reads YSLEER. This CDR3 is CASSQDRGNQPQHF. CDR3 nucleotide sequence: TGCGCCAGCAGCCAAGATCGCGGCAATCAGCCCCAGCATTTT.

The J gene is TRBJ2-7, the V gene TRBV2; 9 nucleotides align to TRBD1. CDR1 SNHLY and CDR2 FYNNEI come from the germline V gene. The trim removed 7 bases at V and 7 bases at J, leaving 11 bases unmatched. This CDR3 is built from 14 residues. The CDR3 loop reads CASIPGQGIGEQYF. DNA of the CDR3: TGTGCCAGCATTCCGGGACAGGGAATCGGGGAGCAGTACTTC.

This chain connects TRBV28 to TRBJ2-2, with D possibly being TRBD1 (5 bases). V lost 6 bases, J lost 0 bases, and 8 bases lay in between. The CDR3 runs 14 residues. CDR1 is MDHEN, CDR2 SYDVKM, per germline. Here the CDR3 reads CASRLTANTGELFF. The CDR3 DNA reads as TGTGCCAGCAGACTGACAGCGAACACCGGGGAGCTGTTTTTT.

The chain links TRBV5-1 to TRBJ2-5; 12 nucleotides align to TRBD2. Trimming at V came to 4 bases and at J to 5 bases, leaving 6 bases not matched to a gene. The CDR3 is made up of 15 amino acids. Germline values: CDR1 SGHRS, CDR2 YFSETQ. The DNA of the CDR3 is TGCGCCAGCAGCCTCAGGACTAGCGGGACGGAGACCCAGTACTTC. Translated, it gives CASSLRTSGTETQYF.

V is TRBV7-9 and J is TRBJ2-5; perhaps TRBD1 as D (5 bases). The J call is doubtful: the DNA matches TRBJ2-7 better. The CDR3 is 13 residues long. CDR1 and CDR2 (germline): SEHNR, FQNEAQ (reference sequence). The CDR3 nucleotides are TGTGCCAGCAGCTTAGAGGACACTCGCGAGCAGTACTTC. This sequence encodes CASSLEDTREQYF.

The table lists this clone with a few counts. V is TRBV15 and J is TRBJ2-1; 8 nucleotides align to TRBD2. In germline, CDR1 is LNHNV, CDR2 YYDKDF (reference sequence). This CDR3 has 14 amino acids. Trimming cost V 0 bases and J 7 bases; bases outside gene matches: 2. CDR3 sequence: CATSRDRGGNEQFF. The CDR3 DNA sequence: TGTGCCACCAGCAGAGATCGGGGGGGGAATGAGCAGTTCTTC.

The chain's CDR3 is CASSSRRENTEAFF. The CDR3 nucleotides read TGTGCCAGCTCCTCGAGGAGGGAGAACACTGAAGCTTTCTTT. This chain uses TRBV18 with TRBJ1-1; D gene unclear. The V gene lost 6 bases and the J gene lost 1 base, with 12 bases spanning the gap. Germline lookup yields CDR1 KGHSH and CDR2 LQKENI. This CDR3 comprises 14 residues.

This clone was seen once. The chain carries TRBV7-9 and TRBJ2-3; 8 positions match TRBD2. Germline V CDR1 and CDR2: SEHNR, FQNEAQ (reference sequence). V lost 8 bases, J lost 3 bases, and 4 bases stayed unmatched. The length of the CDR3 is 13 residues. The CDR3 nucleotides read TGTGCCAGCGGAACTAGCGGAACAGATACGCAGTATTTT. Translated: CASGTSGTDTQYF.

The chain couples TRBV18 to TRBJ2-7, with D possibly TRBD2 on 5 matching bases. The CDR3 spans 14 residues. V was trimmed by 2 bases and J by 5 bases, leaving 13 bases between them. Germline CDR1 is KGHSH and CDR2 is LQKENI. CDR3 sequence: CASSPLPSSDEQYF. CDR3 DNA sequence: TGTGCCAGCTCACCATTACCTAGCAGCGACGAGCAGTACTTC.

The V call is TRBV11-2, the J call TRBJ1-2, with TRBD1 matching 9 bases. The CDR3 has 17 amino acids. V trimming: 4 bases; J trimming: 0 bases; junction bases outside the gene matches: 9. CDR1 is SGHAT, CDR2 FQNNGV, per germline. CDR3: CASSSLGGTGTNYGYTF. CDR3 coding DNA: TGTGCCAGCAGCTCACTAGGGGGGACAGGGACTAACTATGGCTACACCTTC. The variable domain in full, completed from reference TRBV11-2 and TRBJ1-2, reads EAGVAQSPRYKIIEKRQSVAFWCNPISGHATLYWYQQILGQGPKLLIQFQNNGVVDDSQLPKDRFSAERLKGVDSTLKIQPAKLEDSAVYLCASSSLGGTGTNYGYTFGSGTRLTVV.

The V and J genes are TRBV19 and TRBJ1-2; possible D gene TRBD1, 5 bases. The CDR3 consists of 12 residues. Germline V gene sequence: CDR1 LNHDA, CDR2 SQIVND (reference sequence). V lost 5 bases and J 6 bases, leaving 10 bases between the germline ends. CDR3 DNA sequence: TGTGCCAGTAGTGTAACAGGCAATGGCTACACCTTC. Translating it yields CASSVTGNGYTF.

This chain connects TRBV4-2 to TRBJ2-7, with D maybe TRBD2 (6 bases). Germline-derived CDR1 and CDR2 are LGHNA and YNFKEQ. Deletions cut 2 bases from V and 6 bases from J, with 20 bases between. The CDR3 consists of 16 residues. CDR3 DNA sequence: TGTGCCAGCAGCCAACCACGGACGGGAGTAGGTTCCGAGCAGTACTTC. This codes for CASSQPRTGVGSEQYF.